Here is one T cell receptor (beta chain) with its context. Which antigen it targets is not known. No base quality information exists; no much larger clone differs at one position. The library was prepared using the immunoSEQ multiplex PCR assay. For the multiplex PCR, a mixture combining 60 forward primers for TCR Vbeta segments and 13 reverse primers for TCR Jbeta segments was used. A multiplex PCR assay on genomic DNA amplified the CDR3 region of rearranged TCR beta genes. The amplified TCR beta libraries were sequenced on the Illumina HiSeq System as 87-base-pair reads. The paper's data handling went like this. In a later analysis, some 80 million unique TCR beta chains were counted across the roughly 670 repertoires, and approximately 11 million of these chains were shared by at least two donors. Raw reads were error-corrected and collapsed into unique sequences by a nearest-neighbor algorithm in which closely related sequences were merged to remove PCR and sequencing errors. To assign V, D and J gene segments, CDR3 sequences were aligned to IMGT reference sequences. For a sequence to be retained, a match of at least six nucleotides was required to both a V gene segment and a J gene segment. Rearrangements were called productive when the CDR3 lacked stop codons and stayed in frame with V and J; all others were non-productive. CDR3 was defined by IMGT convention, running from the second conserved V-encoded cysteine to the conserved J-encoded phenylalanine. The earlier analysis of about 620 of the donors excluded sequences that lacked an unambiguous match to a single V gene segment. In an earlier analysis of approximately 560 of the donors, a V segment was called functional when productive rearrangements were above 56.7%, and segregating when the standard deviation between donors exceeded 5%. A statistical classification framework was built to diagnose cytomegalovirus status from the catalog of TCR beta chain sequences. A later analysis assigned V and J genes by comparing TCR nucleotide sequences with IMGT/GENE-DB human TR gene sequences. In a later analysis, CDR3 sequences and most-parsimonious VDJ recombination scenarios were assigned using the TCRdist pipeline. In a later analysis, each TCR beta chain was defined by its CDR3 amino acid sequence together with its V-gene family, and reads lacking a unique V-gene family were excluded. A later analysis removed several hundred highly shared, low-generation-probability nucleotide sequences to deal with suspected cross-contamination and a sequencing artifact. For each public chain, a later analysis derived a clonal expansion index from normalized ranks of inferred template counts within each repertoire. Generation probabilities in a later analysis came from a VDJ recombination model fitted to out-of-frame rearrangements, and those results were checked against IGoR. In a later analysis, hypergeometric tests were used to score TCR-TCR, TCR-HLA and TCR-CMV co-occurrence, with a repertoire-size bias correction applied to TCR pairs. False discovery rates were estimated in a later analysis by permuting HLA or CMV assignments 20 times. In a later analysis, co-occurring TCRs were grouped using DBSCAN, and TCRdist sequence similarity was added for clustering within HLA-allele-positive subsets. For co-occurrence clustering, repertoires with fewer than 30,000 or more than 120,000 public chains were excluded, along with 4 to 6 repertoires with anomalous nucleotide sharing. Entries here come from immuneACCESS through TCRdb and include only in-frame sequences with V and J called. Some clones fail to appear in such tables; in the studies checked, an unresolved V gene covers under half of the shortfall, and the cause of the remainder is unknown. The DNA was the basis for D and trimming; V, J and clone size are from that table. The sample yields 100,000 or so clones; less than 85% were counted once. Around 5.3% of the sample is taken by the ten largest.

The sample is drawn from a study of cytomegalovirus exposure and HLA in healthy donors (TCRdb year 2017). Concerning the study at large: In an earlier analysis of about 560 of the donors, around 290 Gb of sequence data and some 100 million unique TCR beta sequences from about 179 million T cells were reported. An early release covering over 500 HLA-typed donors comprised 250 to 350 gigabases of sequencing data and approximately 80 million unique TCR sequences. Among the roughly 370 genotyped donors, about 85% belonged to the genetic ancestry cluster associated with self-reported Caucasian donors. The study aimed to test whether signatures of past pathogen exposure could be identified by cataloging public T cell receptors. Using immunosequencing, the study profiled T cell repertoires from fewer than 850 subjects and related those repertoires to cytomegalovirus serostatus. Besides the first cohort of roughly 660 subjects, a separate validation cohort made up of roughly 130 different subjects was used. To predict cytomegalovirus infection status, the study combined high-throughput TCR immunosequencing, statistical association of individual TCRs with disease status, and machine learning. A later analysis re-analyzed previously published TCR beta repertoires from 550 to 700 donors and added high-resolution HLA genotyping to study TCR occurrence patterns. The later analysis used no new phenotypic data to find candidate immune exposures, relying instead on TCR beta sequences and their occurrence across donors. To decide whether each TCR beta V gene segment behaved as functional or pseudogenic, an earlier analysis of over 500 of the donors relied on high-throughput TCR beta sequencing. Donor age, sex, ethnicity and CMV serostatus were compiled together with the repertoire data. A later genetic analysis took genome-wide SNP genotypes for about three fifths of the roughly 700 donors and used that subset as a discovery cohort. Every discovery cohort repertoire had been produced on one sequencing platform. HLA typing covered class I and class II loci at four-digit resolution. The number of donors typed differed by locus, with about 629-640 for A, B, C, DRB1 and DQB1, approximately 500 for DQA1, approximately 580 for DPA1, and around 430 for DPB1. Because of strong linkage in the cohort, 4 to 6 DR-DQ haplotypes were treated as single units for association and clustering. Among approximately 370 genotyped donors of the cohort, an average of roughly 230,000 unique TCR beta nucleotide sequences was sequenced per donor, of which roughly 18% were non-productive. Overall study outcomes, separate from this receptor: A later analysis found that HLA-associated TCR beta chains were more clonally expanded and had lower generation probabilities than equally common non-associated chains. Because HLA typing was unavailable for some donors at each locus, only the typed subset was used in association tests. While some public TCRs were present in many individuals, most TCR sequences turned up only very rarely across donors. A further reported finding was that TCR beta sequences accurately predicted the HLA-A and HLA-B alleles for most subjects in the first cohort. In both the original and validation cohorts, the classifier was reported to diagnose cytomegalovirus status with high specificity and sensitivity. The authors suggested that the approach could potentially be generalized to other disease states and immunological phenotypes. Linkage disequilibrium might explain the correlated functional status among segregating V segments, but an unknown experimental factor could not be ruled out. In a later analysis, most CMV-associated TCR beta chains were found to appear HLA-restricted, with HLA associations seemingly driven largely by CMV exposure. A later analysis found that TCR association rates varied across HLA loci, with DRB1 alleles showing the most associated TCRs and HLA-C alleles the fewest. A cluster of highly shared sequence variants was judged likely to be a technical artifact of the sequencing pipeline. According to a later genetic analysis, donors in an Asian-associated ancestry cluster had fewer N-insertions in productive TCRs than the approximately 670-donor mean. A later genetic analysis associated a missense DCLRE1C variant with V-gene and J-gene trimming of TCR beta chains, and an independent cohort replicated the association. A later analysis associated about 17,000 TCR beta sequences with specific HLA alleles at a false discovery rate of 0.05. A total of 164 TCR beta chains were listed by the study as associated with cytomegalovirus. Sequencing depth was assumed to be roughly uniform across donors in the presence/absence analyses, though that assumption may not hold. Several of the top co-occurrence clusters appeared to be linked to parvovirus B19, influenza, CMV and Epstein-Barr virus, according to a later analysis. A few of the identified cytomegalovirus-associated TCR beta chains were confirmed in vitro to be specific for cytomegalovirus antigens. Assigning TCR associations to individual alleles was difficult when HLA alleles, especially DR and DQ, strongly co-occurred. Some IMGT-functional V segments, including TRBV6-2 and TRBV6-3, could not be told apart with the 87-base-pair reads, so those segments were excluded. Because counts were too low, around 17 rarely observed V segments, including chromosome 9 orphons, were left out of the earlier analysis of 587 of the donors. In an earlier analysis of about 540 of the donors, most TCR beta V segments were observed in productive rearrangements about 87% or about 30% of the time, broadly matching IMGT annotations. For the cohort, immune exposure information was limited to CMV serostatus. Only TCR beta chains were sequenced in this cohort, and the absence of alpha or paired-chain data limited detectable features.

The cohort consisted of 666 healthy bone marrow donors. Cohort members were all nominally healthy when sampled, although unrecorded immune exposures were likely present. The donor tested CMV seropositive and was one of the 289 seropositive cohort members. Each donor provided a peripheral blood sample, and peripheral blood mononuclear cells were used for TCR beta sequencing. The Qiagen DNeasy Blood Extraction Kit was used to extract genomic DNA from the blood cell samples. After removal of 3 bases from V and 6 bases from J, the junction retains 0 bases not matched to a gene. The germline V gene yields MGHRA for CDR1 and YSYEKL for CDR2. Spanning cysteine to phenylalanine, the CDR3 consists of 13 amino acids. Of the read, only the CDR3 DNA is kept; its 39 bases are in frame from base 1.

The sequencing sample was made of PBMCs. The receptor was derived from a man between 25 and 39 years old in good health and CMV-seropositive. This chain is built from TRBV4-1 and TRBJ2-2; TRBD1 fits 8 bases in the junction. For the CDR3, the sequence is CASSQDRAGELFF. Read as DNA, the sequence is TGCGCCAGCAGCCAGGACAGGGCCGGGGAGCTGTTTTTT.